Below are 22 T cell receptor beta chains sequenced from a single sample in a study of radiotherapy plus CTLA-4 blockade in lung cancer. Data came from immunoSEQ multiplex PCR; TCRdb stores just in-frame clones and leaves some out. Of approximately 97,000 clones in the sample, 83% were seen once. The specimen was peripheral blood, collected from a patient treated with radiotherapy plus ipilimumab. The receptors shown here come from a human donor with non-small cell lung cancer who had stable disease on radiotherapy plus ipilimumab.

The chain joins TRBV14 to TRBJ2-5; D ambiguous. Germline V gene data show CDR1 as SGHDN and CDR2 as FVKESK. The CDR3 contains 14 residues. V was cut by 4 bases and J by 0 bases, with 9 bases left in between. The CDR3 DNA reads TGTGCCAGCAGCCGATTGATAAACCAAGAGACCCAGTACTTC. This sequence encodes CASSRLINQETQYF.

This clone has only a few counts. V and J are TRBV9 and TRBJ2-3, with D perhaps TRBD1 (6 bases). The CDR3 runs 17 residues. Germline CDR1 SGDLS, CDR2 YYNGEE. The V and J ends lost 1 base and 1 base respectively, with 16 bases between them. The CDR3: CASSVRTGSRGTDTQYF. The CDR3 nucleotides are TGTGCCAGCAGCGTACGTACAGGGTCTAGGGGCACAGATACGCAGTATTTT.

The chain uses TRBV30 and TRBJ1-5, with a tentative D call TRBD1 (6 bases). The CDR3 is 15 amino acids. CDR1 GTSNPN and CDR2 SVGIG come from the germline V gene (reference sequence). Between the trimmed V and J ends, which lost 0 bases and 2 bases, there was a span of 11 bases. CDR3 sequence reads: CAWSVLQGGNQPQHF. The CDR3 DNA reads TGTGCCTGGAGTGTACTACAGGGCGGCAATCAGCCCCAGCATTTT.

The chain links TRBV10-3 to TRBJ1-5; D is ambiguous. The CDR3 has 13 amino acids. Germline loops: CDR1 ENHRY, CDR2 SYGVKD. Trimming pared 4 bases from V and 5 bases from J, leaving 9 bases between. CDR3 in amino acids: CAISADGYQPQHF. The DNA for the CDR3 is TGTGCCATCAGTGCGGACGGGTATCAGCCCCAGCATTTT.

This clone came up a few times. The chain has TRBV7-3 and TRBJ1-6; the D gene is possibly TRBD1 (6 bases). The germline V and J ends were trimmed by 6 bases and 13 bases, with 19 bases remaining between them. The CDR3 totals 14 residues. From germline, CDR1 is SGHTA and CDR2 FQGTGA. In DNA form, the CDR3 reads TGTGCCAGCAGAAATCAGGGGCCCCTAGATCCCCTCCACTTT. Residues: CASRNQGPLDPLHF.

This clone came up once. The CDR3 nucleotides read TGTGCCAGTAGTATACGGGGGAGCAATCAGCCCCAGCATTTT. This gives the protein CASSIRGSNQPQHF. The gene calls are TRBV19 and TRBJ1-5; a weak D match, TRBD1 (5 bases). This CDR3 is 14 amino acids long. Germline V gives CDR1 LNHDA, CDR2 SQIVND (reference sequence). Trimming took off 2 bases at V and 1 base at J, with 6 bases between the two ends.

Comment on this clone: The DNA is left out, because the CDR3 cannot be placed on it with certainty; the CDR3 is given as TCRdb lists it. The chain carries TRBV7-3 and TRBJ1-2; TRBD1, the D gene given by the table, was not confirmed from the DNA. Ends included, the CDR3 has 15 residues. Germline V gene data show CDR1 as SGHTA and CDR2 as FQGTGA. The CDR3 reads CASSLNRFGQGTHTF.

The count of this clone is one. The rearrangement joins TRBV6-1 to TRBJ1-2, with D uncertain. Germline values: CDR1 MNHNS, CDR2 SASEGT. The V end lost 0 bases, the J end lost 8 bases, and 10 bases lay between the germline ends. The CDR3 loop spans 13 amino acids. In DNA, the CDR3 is TGTGCCAGCAGTGAAGCGCGTAGGGTCGGCTACACCTTC. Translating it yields CASSEARRVGYTF.

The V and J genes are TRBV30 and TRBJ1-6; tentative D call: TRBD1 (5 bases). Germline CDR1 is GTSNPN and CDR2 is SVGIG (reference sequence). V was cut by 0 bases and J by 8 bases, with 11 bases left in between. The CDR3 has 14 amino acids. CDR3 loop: CAWSVRGNHSPLHF. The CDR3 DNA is TGTGCCTGGAGTGTACGGGGGAATCATTCACCCCTCCACTTT.

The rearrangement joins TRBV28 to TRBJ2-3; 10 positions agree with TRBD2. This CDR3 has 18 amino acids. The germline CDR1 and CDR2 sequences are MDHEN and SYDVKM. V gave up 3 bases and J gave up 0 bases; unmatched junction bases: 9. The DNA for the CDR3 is TGTGCCAGCAGTTTCCCCTTACTACTAGCGGGGAGCACAGATACGCAGTATTTT. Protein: CASSFPLLLAGSTDTQYF.

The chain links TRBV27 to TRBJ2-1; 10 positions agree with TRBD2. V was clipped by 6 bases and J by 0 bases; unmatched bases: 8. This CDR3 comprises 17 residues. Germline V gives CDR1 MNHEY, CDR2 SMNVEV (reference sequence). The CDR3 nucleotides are TGTGCCAGCAGGCCTATAGCGGGAGGTTTCTCCTACAATGAGCAGTTCTTC. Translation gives CASRPIAGGFSYNEQFF.

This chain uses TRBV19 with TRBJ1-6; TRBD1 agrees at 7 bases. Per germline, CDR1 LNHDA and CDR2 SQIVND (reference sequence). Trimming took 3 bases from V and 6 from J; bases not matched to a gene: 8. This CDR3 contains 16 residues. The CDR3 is CASSMVSTGPNSPLHF. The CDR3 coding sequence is TGTGCCAGTAGTATGGTTTCGACAGGGCCTAATTCACCCCTCCACTTT.

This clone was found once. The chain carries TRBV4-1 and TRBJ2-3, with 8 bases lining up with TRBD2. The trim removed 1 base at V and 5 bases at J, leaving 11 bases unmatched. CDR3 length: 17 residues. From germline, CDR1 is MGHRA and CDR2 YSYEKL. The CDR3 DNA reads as TGCGCCAGCAGCCAAGCCGGGACGGGGGGGCACGAAGATACGCAGTATTTT. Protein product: CASSQAGTGGHEDTQYF.

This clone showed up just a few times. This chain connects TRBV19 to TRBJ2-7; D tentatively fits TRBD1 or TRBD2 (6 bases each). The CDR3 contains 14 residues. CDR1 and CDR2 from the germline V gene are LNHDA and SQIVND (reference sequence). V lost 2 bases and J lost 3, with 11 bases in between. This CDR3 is CASSITGAGYEQYF. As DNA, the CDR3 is TGTGCCAGTAGTATAACGGGGGCGGGCTACGAGCAGTACTTC.

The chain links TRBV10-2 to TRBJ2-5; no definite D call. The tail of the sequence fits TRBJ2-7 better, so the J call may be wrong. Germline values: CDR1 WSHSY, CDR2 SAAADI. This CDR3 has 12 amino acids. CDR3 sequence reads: CASSSGSYEQYF. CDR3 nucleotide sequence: TGCGCCAGCAGTTCCGGGTCTTACGAGCAGTACTTC.

CDR3 region: CARQDRNTGELFF. The CDR3 DNA follows: TGTGCCAGACAGGACAGGAACACCGGGGAGCTGTTTTTT. This sequence joins TRBV28 and TRBJ2-2, with a possible D match to TRBD1 (6 bases). Germline assignment: CDR1 MDHEN and CDR2 SYDVKM. The V end was cut by 9 bases, the J end by 1 base, with 9 bases between. CDR3 size: 13 residues.

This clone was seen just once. In nucleotides, the CDR3 is TGTGCCAGTAGTATAGGATACAGGGATACGCAGTATTTT. It specifies CASSIGYRDTQYF. The chain recombines TRBV19 with TRBJ2-3, with D perhaps TRBD1 (5 bases). This CDR3 is 13 amino acids long. The V gene lost 1 base and the J gene lost 6 bases, with 8 bases spanning the gap. Germline V CDR1 and CDR2: LNHDA, SQIVND (reference sequence).

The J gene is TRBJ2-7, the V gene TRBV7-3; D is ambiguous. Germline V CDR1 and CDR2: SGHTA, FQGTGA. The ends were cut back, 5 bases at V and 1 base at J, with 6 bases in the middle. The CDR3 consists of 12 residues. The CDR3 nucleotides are TGTGCCAGCAGCGAAAATTCCTACGAGCAGTACTTC. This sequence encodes CASSENSYEQYF.

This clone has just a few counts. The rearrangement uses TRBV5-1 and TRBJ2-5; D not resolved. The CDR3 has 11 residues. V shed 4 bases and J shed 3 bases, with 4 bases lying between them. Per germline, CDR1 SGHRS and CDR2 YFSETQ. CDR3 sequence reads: CASSREETQYF. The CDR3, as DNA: TGCGCCAGCAGCAGGGAAGAGACCCAGTACTTC.

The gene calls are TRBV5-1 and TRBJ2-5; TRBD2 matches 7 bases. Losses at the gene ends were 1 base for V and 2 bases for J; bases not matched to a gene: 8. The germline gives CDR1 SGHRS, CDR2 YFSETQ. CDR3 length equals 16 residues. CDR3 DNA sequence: TGCGCCAGCAGCTTGCGGTTCAGCGGGGCGCAAGAGACCCAGTACTTC. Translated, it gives CASSLRFSGAQETQYF. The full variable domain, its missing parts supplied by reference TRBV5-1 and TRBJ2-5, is KAGVTQTPRYLIKTRGQQVTLSCSPISGHRSVSWYQQTPGQGLQFLFEYFSETQRNKGNFPGRFSGRQFSNSRSEMNVSTLELGDSALYLCASSLRFSGAQETQYFGPGTRLLVL.

CDR3 in DNA: TGTGCCAGCAGCCAAGAAGAGCGGGGAGCCTACGAGCAGTACTTC. Translation: CASSQEERGAYEQYF. The chain links TRBV4-2 to TRBJ2-7; 7 bases line up with TRBD2. Germline V lookup: CDR1 LGHNA, CDR2 YNFKEQ. The CDR3 runs 15 residues. V dropped 0 bases and J dropped 2; count of bases not matched to a gene: 4.

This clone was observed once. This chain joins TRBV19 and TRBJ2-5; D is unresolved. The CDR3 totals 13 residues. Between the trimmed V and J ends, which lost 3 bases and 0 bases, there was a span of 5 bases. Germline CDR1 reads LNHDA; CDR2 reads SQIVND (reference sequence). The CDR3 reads CASSIRYQETQYF. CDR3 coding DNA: TGTGCCAGTAGTATTAGATACCAAGAGACCCAGTACTTC.